Below are 29 T cell receptor beta chains sequenced from a single sample in a study of blood T cell repertoires in COVID-19. Sequenced by immunoSEQ multiplex PCR; TCRdb stores in-frame clones only, minus some. Among 100,000 to 150,000 clones listed, approximately 74% were seen once. The source material was peripheral blood. All receptors derive from a man of 80 years or more with COVID-19, enrolled during active disease.

This clone appeared a few times. V and J are TRBV7-9 and TRBJ2-2; D perhaps matches TRBD1 (5 bases). CDR1 SEHNR and CDR2 FQNEAQ come from the germline V gene (reference sequence). Trimming shortened V by 3 bases and J by 6 bases, and 11 bases separated the two germline ends. The CDR3 totals 14 residues. The CDR3: CASSFGQSPGELFF. For the CDR3, the DNA is TGTGCCAGCAGCTTTGGACAATCGCCCGGGGAGCTGTTTTTT. The whole variable domain, filled in from reference TRBV7-9 and TRBJ2-2, reads DTGVSQNPRHKITKRGQNVTFRCDPISEHNRLYWYRQTLGQGPEFLTYFQNEAQLEKSRLLSDRFSAERPKGSFSTLEIQRTEQGDSAMYLCASSFGQSPGELFFGEGSRLTVL.

This chain uses TRBV4-3 with TRBJ1-1; TRBD1 is a possible D gene (5 bases). CDR3 length: 15 amino acids. Germline assignment: CDR1 LGHNA and CDR2 YSLEER. Trimming pared 4 bases from V and 6 bases from J, leaving 18 bases between. CDR3 protein: CASSPGTTYGSEAFF. DNA for the CDR3: TGCGCCAGCAGCCCCGGGACTACCTACGGATCTGAAGCTTTCTTT.

The chain employs TRBV6-1 and TRBJ2-1; 11 bases map to TRBD2. Trimming removed 3 bases from V and 7 bases from J; junction bases left unmatched: 5. Germline CDR1 reads MNHNS; CDR2 reads SASEGT. The CDR3 sequence is 15 residues long. CDR3 amino acids: CASSDKSSGRNEQFF. The CDR3 nucleotides read TGTGCCAGCAGTGACAAGTCTAGCGGGAGGAATGAGCAGTTCTTC.

The V gene is TRBV10-3, the J gene TRBJ2-7; 7 nucleotides line up with TRBD2. Looked up from germline, CDR1 is ENHRY and CDR2 is SYGVKD. Germline trimming cut 0 bases from V and 5 bases from J; bases unmatched to any gene: 4. The CDR3 loop spans 14 amino acids. CDR3 in amino acids: CAISESVSGHEQYF. CDR3 nucleotides: TGTGCCATCAGTGAGTCAGTTAGCGGGCACGAGCAGTACTTC.

The chain links TRBV13 to TRBJ1-2, with a possible D match to TRBD1 (5 bases). Germline loops: CDR1 PRHDT, CDR2 FYEKMQ (reference sequence). The V end lost 0 bases, the J end lost 0 bases, and 11 bases lay between the germline ends. The CDR3 has 16 amino acids. The CDR3 DNA sequence: TGTGCCAGCAGCTTAGGGACGCGGGGCCCTAACTATGGCTACACCTTC. Protein product: CASSLGTRGPNYGYTF. Drawing the rest from reference TRBV13 and TRBJ1-2, the complete variable domain is AAGVIQSPRHLIKEKRETATLKCYPIPRHDTVYWYQQGPGQDPQFLISFYEKMQSDKGSIPDRFSAQQFSDYHSELNMSSLELGDSALYFCASSLGTRGPNYGYTFGSGTRLTVV.

The chain recombines TRBV19 with TRBJ1-1; D ambiguous. The CDR3 runs to 15 residues. V was clipped by 3 bases and J by 0 bases, with 11 bases between them. The germline V gene has CDR1 LNHDA and CDR2 SQIVND (reference sequence). The CDR3 spells CASSIPSPVNTEAFF. CDR3 DNA sequence: TGTGCCAGTAGTATCCCAAGTCCGGTGAACACTGAAGCTTTCTTT.

The V gene is TRBV18, the J gene TRBJ2-2; tentative D call: TRBD1 (6 bases). This CDR3 spans 18 amino acids. The ends were cut back, 3 bases at V and 1 base at J, with 18 bases in the middle. The germline CDR1 and CDR2 sequences are KGHSH and LQKENI. CDR3 coding DNA: TGTGCCAGCTCACCCCTAGTGACCGGGACAATGAACACCGGGGAGCTGTTTTTT. Amino acids: CASSPLVTGTMNTGELFF.

V gene TRBV3-1 (or the pseudogene TRBV3-2) combines with J gene TRBJ2-3, with D maybe TRBD1 (7 bases). Germline V gene data show CDR1 as LGHDT and CDR2 as YNNKEL (reference sequence). Trimming took 1 base from V and 3 from J, leaving 14 bases between them. CDR3 length: 16 amino acids. The CDR3 DNA reads TGTGCCAGCAGCCAAGCGGGGCAGGGGGGAACAGATACGCAGTATTTT. Its protein product is CASSQAGQGGTDTQYF.

This chain uses TRBV6-2 or TRBV6-3 with TRBJ1-2; 8 bases are shared with TRBD1. Germline V gene sequence: CDR1 MNHEY, CDR2 SVGEGT. Trimming took 2 bases from V and 0 from J; bases not matched to a gene: 8. The CDR3 extends over 17 amino acids. The CDR3 DNA is TGTGCCAGCAGTTACCATTACCGACAGGGGACTAACTATGGCTACACCTTC. Translation gives CASSYHYRQGTNYGYTF.

The chain carries TRBV24-1 and TRBJ1-4; 7 bases agree with TRBD1. J was trimmed by 2 bases and V by 9 bases; bases with no gene match: 14. This CDR3 spans 17 amino acids. Germline V gives CDR1 KGHDR, CDR2 SFDVKD. CDR3 DNA: TGTGCCACCCGAACCCTCATAGGGGGCGCGACTAATGAAAAACTGTTTTTT. This gives the protein CATRTLIGGATNEKLFF.

The chain joins TRBV7-6 to TRBJ1-6, with no clear D. V was clipped by 4 bases and J by 9 bases, with 10 bases between them. This CDR3 is built from 13 residues. Germline V gene lookup returns CDR1 SGHVS and CDR2 FNYEAQ. The CDR3, as DNA: TGTGCCAGCAGCTCGAACCCGAGTTCACCCCTCCACTTT. Protein: CASSSNPSSPLHF.

The chain joins TRBV5-1 to TRBJ2-1; possibly TRBD1 for D (6 bases). Looked up from germline, CDR1 is SGHRS and CDR2 is YFSETQ. This CDR3 comprises 15 residues. V shed 4 bases and J shed 6 bases, with 17 bases lying between them. The CDR3 DNA follows: TGCGCCAGCAGCACCTACGGGACACAGGTCAATGAGCAGTTCTTC. It specifies CASSTYGTQVNEQFF.

The chain carries TRBV5-4 and TRBJ2-1, with a tentative D call TRBD2 (5 bases). The CDR3 runs to 16 residues. The V end was cut by 0 bases, the J end by 0 bases, with 10 bases between. Germline V lookup: CDR1 SGHNT, CDR2 YYREEE (reference sequence). In nucleotides, the CDR3 is TGTGCCAGCAGCTTGGGGGTGGACTCCTCCTACAATGAGCAGTTCTTC. It translates to CASSLGVDSSYNEQFF. Drawing the rest from reference TRBV5-4 and TRBJ2-1, the complete variable domain is ETGVTQSPTHLIKTRGQQVTLRCSSQSGHNTVSWYQQALGQGPQFIFQYYREEENGRGNFPPRFSGLQFPNYSSELNVNALELDDSALYLCASSLGVDSSYNEQFFGPGTRLTVL.

This clone occurred once. The rearrangement uses TRBV3-1 (or the pseudogene TRBV3-2) and TRBJ2-1, with a weak D call TRBD1 (5 bases). Trimming removed 4 bases from V and 3 bases from J, with 10 bases in between. Germline lookup yields CDR1 LGHDT and CDR2 YNNKEL (reference sequence). The CDR3 totals 14 residues. As DNA, the CDR3 is TGTGCCAGCAGCCGGTCTCAGGGCTACAATGAGCAGTTCTTC. Amino acids: CASSRSQGYNEQFF.

This clone was recorded a few times. The chain uses TRBV7-9 and TRBJ1-3; D might be TRBD1 (6 bases). The germline V gene has CDR1 SEHNR and CDR2 FQNEAQ (reference sequence). There are 15 residues in the CDR3. V was cut by 8 bases and J by 2 bases, with 16 bases left in between. CDR3 sequence (DNA): TGTGCCAGCGGTCCCGTGGGGGCGCCTGGAAACACCATATATTTT. Amino acid sequence: CASGPVGAPGNTIYF.

The J gene is TRBJ2-7, the V gene TRBV18, with 7 bases identical to TRBD1. Germline CDR1 and CDR2: KGHSH and LQKENI. CDR3 length: 13 residues. The V segment lost 5 bases and the J segment 5 bases; nucleotides outside the gene matches: 6. CDR3 residues: CASSRGLADEQYF. In nucleotides, the CDR3 is TGTGCCAGCTCAAGGGGGCTAGCCGACGAGCAGTACTTC.

V is TRBV7-3 and J is TRBJ2-5; 9 nucleotides agree with TRBD1. Germline V CDR1 and CDR2: SGHTA, FQGTGA. The length of the CDR3 is 15 residues. The trim removed 5 bases at V and 1 base at J, leaving 5 bases unmatched. In DNA, the CDR3 is TGTGCCAGCAGCCCCCGGACAGGGGCCCAAGAGACCCAGTACTTC. Its protein is CASSPRTGAQETQYF.

V is TRBV5-6 and J is TRBJ2-7, with D possibly matching TRBD2 (5 bases). Trimming removed 1 base at V and 4 bases at J, with 9 bases between. CDR3 length equals 13 residues. Looked up from germline, CDR1 is SGHDT and CDR2 is YYEEEE. The CDR3 bases are TGTGCCAGCAGCTTGCCTGCGGGTTACGAGCAGTACTTC. The encoded protein is CASSLPAGYEQYF.

The V gene is TRBV18, the J gene TRBJ2-5, with TRBD1 identical over 12 bases. V lost 4 bases to trimming and J lost 4 bases; unmatched junction nucleotides: 7. The CDR3 spans 16 residues. CDR1 is KGHSH, CDR2 LQKENI, per germline. The CDR3: CASSQRGTGGRETQYF. CDR3 nucleotide sequence: TGTGCCAGCTCACAAAGAGGGACAGGGGGCAGAGAGACCCAGTACTTC.

The V gene is TRBV5-8, the J gene TRBJ2-1, with D hard to call. The V end lost 4 bases, the J end lost 7 bases, and 6 bases lay between the germline ends. The length of the CDR3 is 11 residues. From germline, CDR1 is SGHTS and CDR2 YDEGEE. Written as DNA, the CDR3 is TGTGCCAGCAGCCACAAAAATGAGCAGTTCTTC. Translation gives CASSHKNEQFF.

This clone was seen once. The chain is built from TRBV7-9 and TRBJ1-2; 7 bases line up with TRBD1. Per germline, CDR1 SEHNR and CDR2 FQNEAQ (reference sequence). The CDR3 is 18 amino acids. The ends lost 1 base at V and 2 bases at J; junction bases unmatched: 13. DNA of the CDR3: TGTGCCAGCAGCTTAGGATACAGGGGAGGAGGATCCAACTATGGCTACACCTTC. This gives the protein CASSLGYRGGGSNYGYTF.

The V gene is TRBV6-5, the J gene TRBJ2-3; 7 bases fit TRBD1. With 0 bases clipped from V and 0 bases from J, the junction kept 3 bases outside the gene matches. The germline CDR1 and CDR2 sequences are MNHEY and SVGAGI. The CDR3 is made up of 16 amino acids. The CDR3 spells CASSYSTGFSTDTQYF. CDR3 nucleotides: TGTGCCAGCAGTTACTCGACAGGGTTTAGCACAGATACGCAGTATTTT.

The chain links TRBV5-1 to TRBJ1-3; possible D gene TRBD1, 6 bases. V gave up 0 bases and J gave up 2 bases, with 12 bases separating them. Germline lookup yields CDR1 SGHRS and CDR2 YFSETQ. This CDR3 is 16 amino acids long. CDR3 in DNA: TGCGCCAGCAGCTTGGGGACAGTAGGCGCTGGAAACACCATATATTTT. Translated, it gives CASSLGTVGAGNTIYF.

The rearrangement uses TRBV29-1 and TRBJ1-2; TRBD1 matches 8 bases. Germline values: CDR1 SQVTM, CDR2 ANQGSEA. The CDR3 has 16 residues. Trimming at V came to 6 bases and at J to 4 bases, leaving 16 bases not matched to a gene. CDR3 in amino acids: CSVSRKTGGVFYGYTF. Here the CDR3 DNA reads TGCAGCGTATCAAGGAAAACAGGGGGAGTCTTCTATGGCTACACCTTC.

V usage is TRBV19 and J usage is TRBJ1-5; 7 bases agree with TRBD1. The CDR3 loop spans 18 amino acids. J gave up 2 bases and V 4 bases, and 14 bases lay outside the gene matches. Germline-derived CDR1 and CDR2 are LNHDA and SQIVND (reference sequence). The DNA for the CDR3 is TGTGCCAGTAGTACCCAACAGGGGCCCCAGGTGGGCAATCAGCCCCAGCATTTT. Residues: CASSTQQGPQVGNQPQHF. Combining the CDR3 with reference TRBV19 and TRBJ1-5 gives the whole variable domain DGGITQSPKYLFRKEGQNVTLSCEQNLNHDAMYWYRQDPGQGLRLIYYSQIVNDFQKGDIAEGYSVSREKKESFPLTVTSAQKNPTAFYLCASSTQQGPQVGNQPQHFGDGTRLSIL.

This chain joins TRBV7-9 and TRBJ2-7; 8 nucleotides match TRBD1. The trim removed 4 bases at V and 5 bases at J, leaving 7 bases unmatched. Germline loops: CDR1 SEHNR, CDR2 FQNEAQ (reference sequence). The CDR3 has 14 amino acids. The CDR3 region has the DNA TGTGCCAGCAGCTCGACAGGGGTCCGGAACGAGCAGTACTTC. It translates to CASSSTGVRNEQYF.

V gene TRBV19 combines with J gene TRBJ2-3; 7 bases align to TRBD2. The CDR3 has 15 amino acids. The V and J ends lost 4 bases and 1 base, in that order; junction bases with no gene match: 5. CDR1 and CDR2 (germline): LNHDA, SQIVND (reference sequence). The CDR3 reads CASSNGGSRTDTQYF. For the CDR3, the DNA is TGTGCCAGTAGTAACGGCGGGAGCCGCACAGATACGCAGTATTTT. The full variable domain, completed using reference TRBV19 and TRBJ2-3, is DGGITQSPKYLFRKEGQNVTLSCEQNLNHDAMYWYRQDPGQGLRLIYYSQIVNDFQKGDIAEGYSVSREKKESFPLTVTSAQKNPTAFYLCASSNGGSRTDTQYFGPGTRLTVL.

This chain uses TRBV6-5 with TRBJ2-1, with 10 bases identical to TRBD2. The V and J ends lost 4 bases and 8 bases, in that order; junction bases with no gene match: 11. The CDR3 is 16 residues long. CDR1 is MNHEY and CDR2 is SVGAGI in the germline V gene. CDR3 nucleotides: TGTGCCAGCAGTTCCCCGGCTAGCGGGAGAGGGCATGAGCAGTTCTTC. This gives the protein CASSSPASGRGHEQFF.

CDR3 DNA: TGTGCCAGTAGTATAGGGGGGGGCGCAGAGCCCCAGCATTTT. This gives the protein CASSIGGGAEPQHF. The rearrangement links TRBV19 to TRBJ1-5; D is perhaps TRBD1 (6 bases). There are 14 residues in the CDR3. Germline V gives CDR1 LNHDA, CDR2 SQIVND (reference sequence). Trimming removed 1 base at V and 8 bases at J, with 12 bases between.